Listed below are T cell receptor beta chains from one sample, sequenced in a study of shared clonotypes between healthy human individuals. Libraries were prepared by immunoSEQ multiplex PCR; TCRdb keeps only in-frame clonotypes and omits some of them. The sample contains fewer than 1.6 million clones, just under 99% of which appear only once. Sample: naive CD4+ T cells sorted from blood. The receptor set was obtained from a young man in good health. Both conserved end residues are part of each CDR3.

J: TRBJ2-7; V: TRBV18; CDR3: CASSPTGTVLYEQYF
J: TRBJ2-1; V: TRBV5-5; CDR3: CASSLVVGYNEQFF
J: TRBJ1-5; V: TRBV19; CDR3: CASSIRALSGYNQPQHF
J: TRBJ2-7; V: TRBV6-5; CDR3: CASRLAGSMYEQYF
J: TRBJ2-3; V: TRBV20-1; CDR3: CSAQAELTQYF
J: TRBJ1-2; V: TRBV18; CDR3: CASSPFNPGPDSYGYTF
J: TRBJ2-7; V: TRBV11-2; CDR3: CASSLSSSGGFYEQYF
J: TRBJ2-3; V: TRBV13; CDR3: CASTVGDHTQYF
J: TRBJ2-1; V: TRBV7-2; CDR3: CASSLGQYNEQFF
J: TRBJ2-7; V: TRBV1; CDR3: CTSSQGRGSRDNSYEQYF
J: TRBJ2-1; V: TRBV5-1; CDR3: CASSLGRRGGSSYNEQFF
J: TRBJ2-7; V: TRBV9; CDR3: CASSPRKGGTPAEQYF
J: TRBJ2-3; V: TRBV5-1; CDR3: CASSLDPMAASTDTQYF
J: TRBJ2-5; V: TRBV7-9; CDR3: CASSFVSGRGETQYF
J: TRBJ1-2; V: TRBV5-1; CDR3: CASSPPWTGHYGYTF
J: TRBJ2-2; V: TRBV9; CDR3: CASSVRATTNTGELFF
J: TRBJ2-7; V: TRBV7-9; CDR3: CASSHRGTSVYEQYF
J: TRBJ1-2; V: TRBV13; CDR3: CASSLVGGNYGYTF